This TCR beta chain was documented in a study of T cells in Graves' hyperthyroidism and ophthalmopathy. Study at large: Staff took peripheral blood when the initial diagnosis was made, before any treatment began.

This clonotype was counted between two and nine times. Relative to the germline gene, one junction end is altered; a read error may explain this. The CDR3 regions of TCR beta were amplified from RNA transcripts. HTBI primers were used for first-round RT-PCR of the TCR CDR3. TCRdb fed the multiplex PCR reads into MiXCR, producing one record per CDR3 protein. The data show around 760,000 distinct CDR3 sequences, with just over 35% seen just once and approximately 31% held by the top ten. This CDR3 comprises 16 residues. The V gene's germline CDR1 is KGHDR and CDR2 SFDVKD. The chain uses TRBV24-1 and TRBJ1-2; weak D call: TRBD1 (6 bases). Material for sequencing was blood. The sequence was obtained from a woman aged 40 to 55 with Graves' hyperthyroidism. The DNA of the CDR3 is TGTGCCACCAGTGATTCTTATGGGGGGCGTTTCTATGGTTACACCTTC. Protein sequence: CATSDSYGGRFYGYTF.